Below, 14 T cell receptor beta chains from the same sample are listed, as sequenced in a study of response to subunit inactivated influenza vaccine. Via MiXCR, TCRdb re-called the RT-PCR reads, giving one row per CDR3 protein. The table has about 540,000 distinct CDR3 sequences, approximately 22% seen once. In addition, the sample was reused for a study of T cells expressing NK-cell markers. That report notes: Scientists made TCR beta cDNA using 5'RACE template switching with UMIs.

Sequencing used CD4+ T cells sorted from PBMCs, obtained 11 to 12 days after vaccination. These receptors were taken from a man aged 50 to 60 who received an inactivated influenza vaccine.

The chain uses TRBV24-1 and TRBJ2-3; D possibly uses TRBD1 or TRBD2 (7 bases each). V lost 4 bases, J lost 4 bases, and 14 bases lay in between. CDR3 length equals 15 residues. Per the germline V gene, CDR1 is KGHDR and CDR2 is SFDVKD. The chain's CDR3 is CATSDPGGGPDTQYF. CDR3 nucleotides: TGTGCCACCAGTGACCCAGGGGGGGGTCCAGATACGCAGTATTTT.

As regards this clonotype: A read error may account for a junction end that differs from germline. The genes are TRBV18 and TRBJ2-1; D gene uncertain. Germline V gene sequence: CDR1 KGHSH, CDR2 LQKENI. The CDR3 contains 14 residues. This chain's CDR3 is CASAMGIAYNEQLF. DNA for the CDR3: TGTGCCAGCGCCATGGGGATTGCCTACAATGAGCAGCTCTTC.

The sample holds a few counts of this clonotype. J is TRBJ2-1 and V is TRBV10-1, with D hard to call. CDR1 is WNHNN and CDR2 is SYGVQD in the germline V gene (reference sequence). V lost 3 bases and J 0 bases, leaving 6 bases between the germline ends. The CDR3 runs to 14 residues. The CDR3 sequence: CASSEVSSYNEQFF. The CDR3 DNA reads TGCGCCAGCAGTGAAGTCAGCTCCTACAATGAGCAGTTCTTC.

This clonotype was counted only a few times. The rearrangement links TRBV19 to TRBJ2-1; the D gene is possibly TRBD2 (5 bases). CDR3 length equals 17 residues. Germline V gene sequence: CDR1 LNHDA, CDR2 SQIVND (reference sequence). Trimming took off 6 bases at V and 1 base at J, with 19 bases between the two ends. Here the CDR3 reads CASRSAISRGSYNEQFF. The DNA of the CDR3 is TGTGCCAGTAGGTCCGCTATTTCTCGGGGATCCTACAATGAGCAGTTCTTC.

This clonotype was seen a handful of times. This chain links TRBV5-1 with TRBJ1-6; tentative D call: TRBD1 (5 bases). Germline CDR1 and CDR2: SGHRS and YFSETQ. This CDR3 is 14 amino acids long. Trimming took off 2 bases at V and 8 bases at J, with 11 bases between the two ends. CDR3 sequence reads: CASSFGARDSPLHF. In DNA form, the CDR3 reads TGCGCCAGCAGCTTCGGGGCTCGGGATTCACCCCTCCACTTT.

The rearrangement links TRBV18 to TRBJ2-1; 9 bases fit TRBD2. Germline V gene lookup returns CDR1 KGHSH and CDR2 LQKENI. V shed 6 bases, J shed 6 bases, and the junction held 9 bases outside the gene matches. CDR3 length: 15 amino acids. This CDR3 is CASSGTASGINEQFF. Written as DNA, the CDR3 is TGTGCCAGCTCGGGGACGGCTAGCGGGATCAATGAGCAGTTCTTC.

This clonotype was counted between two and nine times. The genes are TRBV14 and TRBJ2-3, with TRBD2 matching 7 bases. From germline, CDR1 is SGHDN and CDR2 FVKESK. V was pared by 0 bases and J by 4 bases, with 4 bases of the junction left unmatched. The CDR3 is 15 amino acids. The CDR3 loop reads CASSQEFREADTQYF. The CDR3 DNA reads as TGTGCCAGCAGCCAAGAGTTTCGGGAGGCAGATACGCAGTATTTT.

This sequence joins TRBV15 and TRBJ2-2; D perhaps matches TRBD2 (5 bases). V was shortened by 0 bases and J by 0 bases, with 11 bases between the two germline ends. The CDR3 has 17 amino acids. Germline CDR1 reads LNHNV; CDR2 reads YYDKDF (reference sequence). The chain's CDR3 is CATSREYPGSNTGELFF. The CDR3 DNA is TGTGCCACCAGCAGAGAGTATCCGGGATCGAACACCGGGGAGCTGTTTTTT.

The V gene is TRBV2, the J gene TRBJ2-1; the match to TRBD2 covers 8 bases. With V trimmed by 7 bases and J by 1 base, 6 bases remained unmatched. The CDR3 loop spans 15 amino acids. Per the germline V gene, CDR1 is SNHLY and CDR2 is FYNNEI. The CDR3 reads CASIAGTSSYNEQFF. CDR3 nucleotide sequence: TGTGCCAGCATTGCCGGGACTAGTTCCTACAATGAGCAGTTCTTC.

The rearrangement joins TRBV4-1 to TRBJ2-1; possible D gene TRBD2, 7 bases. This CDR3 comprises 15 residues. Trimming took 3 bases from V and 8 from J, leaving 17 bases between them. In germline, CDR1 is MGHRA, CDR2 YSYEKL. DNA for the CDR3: TGCGCCAGCAGCCACCGGGCGGGGGCAGGGGATGAGCAGTTCTTC. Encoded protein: CASSHRAGAGDEQFF.

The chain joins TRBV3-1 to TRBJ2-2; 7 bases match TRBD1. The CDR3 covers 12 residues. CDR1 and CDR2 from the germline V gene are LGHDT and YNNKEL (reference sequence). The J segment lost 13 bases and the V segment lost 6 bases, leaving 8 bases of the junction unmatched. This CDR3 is CASSTGQWGLFF. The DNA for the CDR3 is TGTGCCAGCAGTACGGGACAGTGGGGGCTGTTTTTT.

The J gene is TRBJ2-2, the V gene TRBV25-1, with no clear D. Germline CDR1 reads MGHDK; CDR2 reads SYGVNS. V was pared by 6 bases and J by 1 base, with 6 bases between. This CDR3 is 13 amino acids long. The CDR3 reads CASRGWNTGELFF. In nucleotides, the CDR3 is TGTGCCAGCAGGGGATGGAACACCGGGGAGCTGTTTTTT.

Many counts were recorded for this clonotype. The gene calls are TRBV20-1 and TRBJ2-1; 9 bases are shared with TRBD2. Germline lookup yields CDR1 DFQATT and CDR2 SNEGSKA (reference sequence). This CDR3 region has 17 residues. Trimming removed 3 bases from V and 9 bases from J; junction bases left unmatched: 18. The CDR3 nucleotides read TGCAGTGCTAGGGCTAGCGGGATCACCTACAGCGTGAGTGAGCAGTTCTTC. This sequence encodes CSARASGITYSVSEQFF.

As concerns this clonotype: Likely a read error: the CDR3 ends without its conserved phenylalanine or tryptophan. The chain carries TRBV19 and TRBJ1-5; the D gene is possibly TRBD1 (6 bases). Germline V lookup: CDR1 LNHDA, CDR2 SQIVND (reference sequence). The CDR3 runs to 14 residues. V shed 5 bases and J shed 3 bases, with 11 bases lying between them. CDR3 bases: TGTGCCAGTAGTTTTGGACAGTTCAATCAGCCCCAGCATTCT. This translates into CASSFGQFNQPQHS.